This TCR beta chain emerged from a study of blood T cell repertoires in COVID-19. Study information: Some COVID-19 samples were acute and others convalescent; all came from the United States, Italy and Spain. In each case, the material was cDNA or gDNA derived from T cells, B-cell-depleted T cells, or PBMCs.

This CDR3 is 13 amino acids long. The V end lost 2 bases, the J end lost 12 bases, and 16 bases lay between the germline ends. CDR1 and CDR2 from the germline V gene are SGHTA and FQGNSA. Authors' data handling: The assay estimated nucleated cells by amplifying reference gene primers. This table comes from immunoSEQ multiplex PCR, and its TCRdb copy is limited to in-frame clones, with some not included. D and trimming come from the DNA, and the V and J calls and clone size come from that table. Of over 250,000 clones listed, approximately 85% are singletons. The clonotype was recovered from a woman between 65 and 79 years old with acute or convalescent COVID-19. V usage is TRBV7-2 and J usage is TRBJ1-1; a possible D gene is TRBD1 (5 bases). The sample was peripheral blood. This chain's CDR3 is CASSLLGGSETFF. CDR3 nucleotides: TGTGCCAGCAGCTTATTGGGGGGGAGTGAGACTTTCTTT.